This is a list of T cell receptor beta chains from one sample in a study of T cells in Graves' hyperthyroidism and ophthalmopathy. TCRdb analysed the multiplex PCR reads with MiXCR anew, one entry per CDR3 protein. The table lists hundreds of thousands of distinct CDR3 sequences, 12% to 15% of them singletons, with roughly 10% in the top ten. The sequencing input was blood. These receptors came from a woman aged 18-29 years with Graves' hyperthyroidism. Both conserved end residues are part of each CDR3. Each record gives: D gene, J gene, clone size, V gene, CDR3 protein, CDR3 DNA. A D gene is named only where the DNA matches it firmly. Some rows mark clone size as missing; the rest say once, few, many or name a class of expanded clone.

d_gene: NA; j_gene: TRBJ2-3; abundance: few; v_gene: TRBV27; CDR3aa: CASSMTRTDTQYF; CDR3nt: TGTGCCAGCAGTATGACTAGAACAGATACGCAGTATTTT
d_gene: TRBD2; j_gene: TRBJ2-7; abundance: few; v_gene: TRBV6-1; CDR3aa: CASRLTSSPSSYEQYF; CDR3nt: TGTGCCAGCAGATTGACTAGCAGCCCCAGTTCCTACGAGCAGTACTTC
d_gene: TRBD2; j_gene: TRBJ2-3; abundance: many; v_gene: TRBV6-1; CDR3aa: CASSEGRGRASDTQYF; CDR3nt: TGTGCCAGCAGTGAAGGTCGCGGGAGGGCCTCAGATACGCAGTATTTT
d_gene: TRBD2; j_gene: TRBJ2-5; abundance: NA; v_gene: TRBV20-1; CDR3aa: CSGAGDRETQYF; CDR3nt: TGCAGTGGGGCGGGAGACCGAGAGACCCAGTACTTC
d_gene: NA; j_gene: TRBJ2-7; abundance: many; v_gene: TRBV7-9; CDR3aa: CASSLATGPYEQYF; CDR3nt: TGTGCCAGCAGCTTAGCTACGGGGCCCTACGAGCAGTACTTC
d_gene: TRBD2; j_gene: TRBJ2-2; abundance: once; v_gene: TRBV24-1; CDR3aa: CATSDFGEGFTGELFF; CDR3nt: TGTGCCACCAGTGATTTTGGGGAGGGATTCACCGGGGAGCTGTTTTTT
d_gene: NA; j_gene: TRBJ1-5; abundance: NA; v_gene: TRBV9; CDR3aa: CASSGGPNGNQPQHF; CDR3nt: TGTGCCAGCAGCGGGGGTCCCAACGGGAATCAGCCCCAGCATTTT
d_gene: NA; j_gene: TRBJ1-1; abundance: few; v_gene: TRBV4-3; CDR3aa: CASSQDNKGWTEAFF; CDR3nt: TGCGCCAGCAGCCAAGATAATAAGGGATGGACTGAAGCTTTCTTT
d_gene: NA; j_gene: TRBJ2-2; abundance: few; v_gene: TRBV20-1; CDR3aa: CSARREPSWDTGELFF; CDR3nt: TGCAGTGCTAGGCGAGAGCCTTCGTGGGACACCGGGGAGCTGTTTTTT
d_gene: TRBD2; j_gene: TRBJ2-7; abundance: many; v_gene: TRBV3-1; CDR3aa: CASSQGLAATYEQYF; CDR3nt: TGTGCCAGCAGCCAAGGCCTAGCGGCGACCTACGAGCAGTACTTC
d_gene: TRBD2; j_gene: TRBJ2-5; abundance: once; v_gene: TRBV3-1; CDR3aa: CASSQGTSGSGTQYF; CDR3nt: TGTGCCAGCAGCCAAGGGACTAGCGGGAGCGGGACCCAGTACTTC
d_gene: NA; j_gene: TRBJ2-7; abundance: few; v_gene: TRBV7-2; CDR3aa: CASSPVSGSSYEQYF; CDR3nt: TGTGCCAGCAGCCCCGTATCAGGGAGCTCCTACGAGCAGTACTTC
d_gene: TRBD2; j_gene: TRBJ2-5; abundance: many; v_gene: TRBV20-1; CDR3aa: CSARPGGETQYF; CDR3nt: TGCAGTGCCAGACCGGGGGGAGAGACCCAGTACTTC
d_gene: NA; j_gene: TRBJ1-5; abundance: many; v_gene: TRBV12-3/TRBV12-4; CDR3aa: CASSLAGFGQPQHF; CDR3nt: TGTGCCAGCAGTTTAGCGGGCTTTGGACAGCCCCAGCATTTT
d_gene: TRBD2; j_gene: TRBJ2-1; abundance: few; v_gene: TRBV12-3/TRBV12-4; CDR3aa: CASSAGTSGGDEQFF; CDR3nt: TGTGCCAGCAGCGCCGGGACTAGCGGAGGAGATGAGCAGTTCTTC
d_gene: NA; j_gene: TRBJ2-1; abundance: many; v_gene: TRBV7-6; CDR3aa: CASSDRSPVGEQFF; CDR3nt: TGTGCCAGCAGCGACCGGTCCCCTGTTGGTGAGCAGTTCTTC
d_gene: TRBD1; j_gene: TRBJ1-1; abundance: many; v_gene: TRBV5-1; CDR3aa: CASIGQVNTEAFF; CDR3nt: TGCGCCAGTATTGGACAGGTGAACACTGAAGCTTTCTTT
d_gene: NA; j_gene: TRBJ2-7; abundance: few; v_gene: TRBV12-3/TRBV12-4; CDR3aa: CASTRDSGQYEQYF; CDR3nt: TGTGCCAGCACCCGGGACTCGGGCCAGTACGAGCAGTACTTC
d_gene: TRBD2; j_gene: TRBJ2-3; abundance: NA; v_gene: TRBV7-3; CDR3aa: CASSYPGGGTDTQYF; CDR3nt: TGTGCCAGCAGCTACCCGGGGGGGGGCACAGATACGCAGTATTTT
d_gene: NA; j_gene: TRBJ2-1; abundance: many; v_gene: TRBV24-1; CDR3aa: CATSDFHNNEQFF; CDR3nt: TGTGCCACCAGTGATTTTCATAACAATGAGCAGTTCTTC
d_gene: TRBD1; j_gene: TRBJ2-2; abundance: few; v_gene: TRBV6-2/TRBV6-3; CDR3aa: CASSPTGEGNPGELFF; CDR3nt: TGTGCCAGCAGCCCGACAGGGGAAGGGAATCCCGGGGAGCTGTTTTTT
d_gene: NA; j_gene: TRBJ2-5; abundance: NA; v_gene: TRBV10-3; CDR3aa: CAISGIKGLARETQYF; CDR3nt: TGTGCCATCAGTGGTATAAAGGGGCTAGCGCGGGAGACCCAGTACTTC
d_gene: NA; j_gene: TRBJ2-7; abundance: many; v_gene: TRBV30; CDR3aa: CAWIKPGQPDPYEQYF; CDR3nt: TGTGCCTGGATTAAACCTGGCCAGCCCGATCCCTACGAGCAGTACTTC
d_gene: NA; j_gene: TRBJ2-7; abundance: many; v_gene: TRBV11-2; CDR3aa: CASRVANWTMSYEQYF; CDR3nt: TGTGCCAGCAGGGTAGCCAATTGGACTATGTCCTACGAGCAGTACTTC
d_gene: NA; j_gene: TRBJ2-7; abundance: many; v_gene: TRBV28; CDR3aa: CASSFRYLGTASYEQYF; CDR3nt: TGTGCCAGCAGTTTTCGCTACCTCGGGACCGCCTCCTACGAGCAGTACTTC
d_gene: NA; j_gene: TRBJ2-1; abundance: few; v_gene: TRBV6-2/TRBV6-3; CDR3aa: CASSHGGEQFF; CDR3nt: TGTGCCAGCAGCCATGGTGGTGAGCAGTTCTTC
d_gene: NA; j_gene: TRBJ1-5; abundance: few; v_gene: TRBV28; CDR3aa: CASGLGSNQPQHF; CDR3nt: TGTGCCAGCGGGTTGGGTAGCAATCAGCCCCAGCATTTT
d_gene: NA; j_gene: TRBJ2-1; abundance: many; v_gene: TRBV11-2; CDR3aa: CASSLEPSAGRQFF; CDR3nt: TGTGCCAGCAGCTTAGAGCCGTCAGCCGGGCGGCAGTTCTTC
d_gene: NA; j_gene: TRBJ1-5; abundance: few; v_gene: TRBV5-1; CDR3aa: CASSLDGSGSNQPQHF; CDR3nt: TGCGCCAGCAGCTTGGACGGGAGCGGGAGCAATCAGCCCCAGCATTTT
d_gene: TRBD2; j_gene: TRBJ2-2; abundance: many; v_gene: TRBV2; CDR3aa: CASSESSGANTGELFF; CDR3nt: TGTGCCAGCAGTGAATCTAGCGGAGCGAACACCGGGGAGCTGTTTTTT
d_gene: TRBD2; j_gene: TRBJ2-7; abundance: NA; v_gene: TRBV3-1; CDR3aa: CASSLRSSGRPTYEQYF; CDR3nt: TGTGCCAGCAGCCTTCGAAGTAGCGGGAGACCCACCTACGAGCAGTACTTC